Listed here are 26 T cell receptor beta chains from one sample, sequenced in a study of blood T cells in healthy people across ages. A second about 7 to 11 cycle PCR used barcoded and J-beta primers. TCRdb reprocessed the 5' RACE reads with MiXCR, giving one entry per CDR3 protein. The table shows roughly 680,000 distinct CDR3 sequences, with roughly 21% occurring only once. The source material was blood. The receptor set was obtained from a man between 65 and 85 years old in good health.

The sample holds a few counts of this clonotype. The CDR3 is CATSDVLRDTDTDTQYF. CDR3 DNA sequence: TGTGCCACCAGTGATGTTTTGAGGGACACCGACACAGATACGCAGTATTTT. V and J are TRBV24-1 and TRBJ2-3; D is possibly TRBD1 (6 bases). This CDR3 comprises 17 residues. Trimming stripped 3 bases from V and 2 bases from J, with 17 bases between. CDR1 and CDR2 from the germline V gene are KGHDR and SFDVKD.

This chain connects TRBV6-5 to TRBJ2-7; 8 nucleotides align to TRBD2. Germline CDR1 is MNHEY and CDR2 is SVGAGI. This CDR3 has 14 residues. Germline trimming cut 2 bases from V and 2 bases from J; bases unmatched to any gene: 2. This CDR3 reads CASSYAREAYEQYF. DNA of the CDR3: TGTGCCAGCAGTTACGCGCGGGAGGCCTACGAGCAGTACTTC.

The J gene is TRBJ1-3, the V gene TRBV20-1; 7 nucleotides agree with TRBD1. Germline V gene sequence: CDR1 DFQATT, CDR2 SNEGSKA (reference sequence). With V trimmed by 5 bases and J by 2 bases, 6 bases remained unmatched. The CDR3 contains 14 residues. The CDR3 is CSALFTGAGNTIYF. The CDR3 nucleotides are TGCAGTGCTTTATTTACAGGGGCTGGAAACACCATATATTTT.

The chain's CDR3 is CASSPRQSSYNSPLHF. The CDR3 nucleotides are TGTGCCAGCAGCCCGAGGCAGAGCTCCTATAATTCACCCCTCCACTTT. The chain recombines TRBV7-9 with TRBJ1-6, with no clear D. The CDR3 covers 16 residues. Germline-derived CDR1 and CDR2 are SEHNR and FQNEAQ (reference sequence). Trimming shortened V by 5 bases and J by 0 bases, and 11 bases separated the two germline ends.

The rearrangement joins TRBV28 to TRBJ1-1; the D is unclear. The germline CDR1 and CDR2 sequences are MDHEN and SYDVKM. The CDR3 spans 15 residues. Trimming removed 2 bases from V and 5 bases from J, with 15 bases in between. The CDR3 loop is CASSLTRVVPTEAFF. The CDR3 DNA follows: TGTGCCAGCAGTTTAACGAGGGTGGTACCGACTGAAGCTTTCTTT.

V usage is TRBV7-2 and J usage is TRBJ2-1; possible D gene TRBD1, 5 bases. There are 16 residues in the CDR3. Germline V gene lookup returns CDR1 SGHTA and CDR2 FQGNSA. Trimming left V 2 bases short and J 0 bases short, with 11 bases between. CDR3 sequence: CASSLSREHSYNEQFF. In DNA, the CDR3 is TGTGCCAGCAGCTTAAGCAGGGAACACTCCTACAATGAGCAGTTCTTC.

This clonotype showed up just a few times. The rearrangement uses TRBV4-2 and TRBJ2-5; 8 bases match TRBD1. TRBJ2-7 explains the end of the DNA better; the J call may be wrong. The V gene's germline CDR1 is LGHNA and CDR2 YNFKEQ. The CDR3 has 15 amino acids. The CDR3 DNA is TGTGCCAGCAGCCGAGAGAAGACAGGGGTCTACGAGCAGTACTTC. Its protein product is CASSREKTGVYEQYF.

This clonotype has more than one count but fewer than ten. The chain is built from TRBV2 and TRBJ2-2; 8 nucleotides align to TRBD1. Per germline, CDR1 SNHLY and CDR2 FYNNEI. The CDR3 has 15 residues. Trimming at V came to 2 bases and at J to 3 bases, leaving 2 bases not matched to a gene. The CDR3 is CASSEWGQDTGELFF. CDR3 in DNA: TGTGCCAGCAGTGAATGGGGACAGGACACCGGGGAGCTGTTTTTT.

The rearrangement links TRBV28 to TRBJ2-7; TRBD1 matches at 7 bases. J was trimmed by 1 base and V by 5 bases; bases with no gene match: 5. Germline values: CDR1 MDHEN, CDR2 SYDVKM. The CDR3 has 14 amino acids. The CDR3 nucleotides read TGTGCCAGCAGTCCTATGACAGGGTCCTACGAGCAGTACTTC. Its translation is CASSPMTGSYEQYF.

This clonotype occurred a few times. The chain uses TRBV3-1 and TRBJ2-5; D gene unclear. The V gene lost 2 bases and the J gene lost 5 bases, with 21 bases spanning the gap. This CDR3 is built from 17 residues. The germline V gene has CDR1 LGHDT and CDR2 YNNKEL (reference sequence). The DNA of the CDR3 is TGTGCCAGCAGCCAATTCTCGGACCCGAATTTTTTTGAGACCCAGTACTTC. It yields the protein CASSQFSDPNFFETQYF.

This clonotype was detected ten times or more. V gene TRBV25-1 combines with J gene TRBJ1-4; D is unclear. The ends were cut back, 3 bases at V and 8 bases at J, with 13 bases in the middle. The CDR3 loop spans 14 amino acids. The V gene's germline CDR1 is MGHDK and CDR2 SYGVNS. CDR3 residues: CASSDTTTLEKLFF. DNA of the CDR3: TGTGCCAGCAGTGACACAACTACCCTCGAAAAACTGTTTTTT.

The genes are TRBV20-1 and TRBJ2-5; 8 bases align to TRBD2. The CDR3 loop spans 14 amino acids. Looked up from germline, CDR1 is DFQATT and CDR2 is SNEGSKA (reference sequence). V lost 5 bases to trimming and J lost 1 base; unmatched junction nucleotides: 6. CDR3 region: CSASSGTSQETQYF. The CDR3 DNA reads as TGCAGTGCTTCCTCCGGGACTAGCCAAGAGACCCAGTACTTC.

The chain couples TRBV2 to TRBJ2-3; TRBD2 matches at 7 bases. This CDR3 region has 17 residues. V lost 7 bases, J lost 1 base, and 14 bases stayed unmatched. CDR1 SNHLY and CDR2 FYNNEI come from the germline V gene. CDR3 sequence (DNA): TGTGCCAGCAATCCAGCGGGGAATGGGCTTGGCACAGATACGCAGTATTTT. Translated: CASNPAGNGLGTDTQYF.

This clonotype has more than one count but fewer than ten. The chain couples TRBV5-6 to TRBJ2-5; 14 bases are shared with TRBD2. The CDR3 totals 16 residues. J was trimmed by 5 bases and V by 4 bases; bases with no gene match: 7. Germline V CDR1 and CDR2: SGHDT, YYEEEE. CDR3 DNA: TGTGCCAGCAGCGCCGGGACTAGCGGGAGTGGTGAGACCCAGTACTTC. Protein sequence: CASSAGTSGSGETQYF.

In this sample, this clonotype turned up a few times. The chain links TRBV28 to TRBJ1-2; 9 nucleotides line up with TRBD1. Germline-derived CDR1 and CDR2 are MDHEN and SYDVKM. Trimming at V came to 7 bases and at J to 1 base, leaving 4 bases not matched to a gene. CDR3 length: 14 amino acids. CDR3: CASKGTGSNYGYTF. DNA for the CDR3: TGTGCCAGCAAAGGGACAGGGAGTAACTATGGCTACACCTTC.

There are a few counts of this clonotype. The chain uses TRBV6-1 and TRBJ2-2; a weak D match, TRBD2 (5 bases). Germline V gene lookup returns CDR1 MNHNS and CDR2 SASEGT. This CDR3 has 17 amino acids. V was clipped by 8 bases and J by 5 bases, with 24 bases between them. CDR3 sequence (DNA): TGTGCCAGCTTCGGACTCGATCGAGTGGGCGTGACCGGGGAGCTGTTTTTT. Its translation is CASFGLDRVGVTGELFF.

This clonotype was seen a handful of times. The rearrangement links TRBV9 to TRBJ2-3, with TRBD2 matching 9 bases. CDR3 size: 17 residues. Germline trimming cut 0 bases from V and 5 bases from J; bases unmatched to any gene: 10. Germline-derived CDR1 and CDR2 are SGDLS and YYNGEE. The CDR3 here is CASSVEWREGHVDTQYF. The CDR3, as DNA: TGTGCCAGCAGCGTAGAGTGGCGGGAGGGCCACGTAGATACGCAGTATTTT. Full variable domain (outside the CDR3, taken from reference TRBV9 and TRBJ2-3): DSGVTQTPKHLITATGQRVTLRCSPRSGDLSVYWYQQSLDQGLQFLIQYYNGEERAKGNILERFSAQQFPDLHSELNLSSLELGDSALYFCASSVEWREGHVDTQYFGPGTRLTVL.

V gene TRBV6-1 combines with J gene TRBJ1-6; maybe TRBD1 (5 bases). V lost 1 base to trimming and J lost 7 bases, with 11 bases between them. This CDR3 contains 15 residues. CDR1 is MNHNS and CDR2 is SASEGT in the germline V gene. The CDR3 bases are TGTGCCAGCAGTGAAGGACAGCCGCGGAATTCACCCCTCCACTTT. It specifies CASSEGQPRNSPLHF.

V gene TRBV18 combines with J gene TRBJ2-2; perhaps D is TRBD1 or TRBD2 (7 bases each). Trimming removed 3 bases from V and 1 base from J, with 12 bases in between. This CDR3 has 16 residues. Germline assignment: CDR1 KGHSH and CDR2 LQKENI. The CDR3 sequence is CASSPGGTVNTGELFF. CDR3 nucleotides: TGTGCCAGCTCACCCGGGGGGACAGTGAACACCGGGGAGCTGTTTTTT.

This clonotype was observed a handful of times. The genes are TRBV7-2 and TRBJ1-5, with 7 bases matching TRBD1. The J segment lost 3 bases and the V segment lost 2 bases, leaving 4 bases of the junction unmatched. Germline assignment: CDR1 SGHTA and CDR2 FQGNSA. There are 15 residues in the CDR3. CDR3 protein: CASSLQGVFNQPQHF. Written as DNA, the CDR3 is TGTGCCAGCAGCTTACAGGGGGTATTCAATCAGCCCCAGCATTTT.

The CDR3 region is CASSLARTSGVYEQYF. For the CDR3, the DNA is TGTGCCAGCAGCTTAGCCCGGACTAGCGGAGTCTACGAGCAGTACTTC. The V gene is TRBV7-2, the J gene TRBJ2-7, with TRBD2 matching 10 bases. This CDR3 is 16 amino acids long. Germline V lookup: CDR1 SGHTA, CDR2 FQGNSA. The J segment lost 3 bases and the V segment lost 0 bases, leaving 5 bases of the junction unmatched.

The rearrangement joins TRBV25-1 to TRBJ2-5, with D maybe TRBD2 (5 bases). The end of the DNA fits TRBJ2-1 better, so the J call may be wrong. The CDR3 contains 12 residues. Germline values: CDR1 MGHDK, CDR2 SYGVNS. This CDR3 reads CASSPPGGEQFF. The CDR3 DNA follows: TGTGCCAGCAGTCCCCCAGGAGGTGAGCAGTTCTTC.

This chain uses TRBV20-1 with TRBJ1-2; 7 bases line up with TRBD1. V was pared by 1 base and J by 3 bases, with 2 bases of the junction left unmatched. CDR1 and CDR2 (germline): DFQATT, SNEGSKA (reference sequence). This CDR3 is built from 13 residues. The CDR3 coding sequence is TGCAGTGCTAGAGGGGACAGATACTATGGCTACACCTTC. Translating gives CSARGDRYYGYTF.

V and J are TRBV19 and TRBJ2-5, with D unclear. The germline gives CDR1 LNHDA, CDR2 SQIVND (reference sequence). This CDR3 has 15 residues. V was pared by 3 bases and J by 1 base, with 12 bases between. CDR3 bases: TGTGCCAGTAGTATCGGGCAGTGGAGCCAAGAGACCCAGTACTTC. Its translation: CASSIGQWSQETQYF.

This clonotype was seen a handful of times. The chain recombines TRBV20-1 with TRBJ2-5; D is perhaps TRBD2 (5 bases). The J call may not be correct, given that the DNA end is closer to TRBJ2-1. The germline V gene has CDR1 DFQATT and CDR2 SNEGSKA (reference sequence). There are 13 residues in the CDR3. CDR3 loop: CSAREGSLNEQFF. In nucleotides, the CDR3 is TGCAGTGCTAGAGAGGGGAGCCTCAATGAGCAGTTCTTC.

This rearrangement joins TRBV3-1 to TRBJ1-1, with a tentative D call TRBD1 (5 bases). This CDR3 is 15 amino acids long. Trimming stripped 5 bases from V and 6 bases from J, with 19 bases between. The germline CDR1 and CDR2 sequences are LGHDT and YNNKEL (reference sequence). In DNA form, the CDR3 reads TGTGCCAGCAGCAGAAATCAGGGAGGAGGCGCTGAAGCTTTCTTT. Translation: CASSRNQGGGAEAFF.